This T cell receptor beta chain was obtained from a study of patients and donors after allogeneic stem cell transplantation. This clonotype occurred many times. MiXCR was run by TCRdb on the RT-PCR reads, yielding one entry per CDR3 protein. Among about a million distinct CDR3 sequences listed, over 15% were seen once. Germline V lookup: CDR1 SGHRS, CDR2 YFSETQ. V shed 4 bases and J shed 1 base, with 8 bases lying between them. This CDR3 is 13 amino acids long. The chain couples TRBV5-1 to TRBJ2-5; D unclear. This clonotype was obtained from a human donor who was either an allogeneic HSCT recipient or a stem cell or donor lymphocyte infusion donor (not recorded which). It is not recorded whose cells these are; they may come from a transplant donor. Sequencing input: blood, either unsorted or a sorted T cell fraction (not recorded which). The CDR3: CASSPLVQETQYF. The CDR3 nucleotides are TGCGCCAGCAGCCCCCTAGTCCAAGAGACCCAGTACTTC.